Listed here is a single T cell receptor (beta chain). This sample is part of a study of memory CD4+ T cells and cytomegalovirus serostatus. Libraries were prepared by immunoSEQ multiplex PCR; TCRdb keeps only in-frame clonotypes and omits some of them. Of about 27,000 clones listed, about 80% were seen once; the top ten hold around 1.1%. The germline CDR1 and CDR2 sequences are SGHKS and YYEKEE (reference sequence). V lost 3 bases and J 2 bases, leaving 9 bases between the germline ends. The CDR3 has 14 residues. The sort gate was single viable CD3+CD4+CD8-CD45RO+ cells for memory CD4+ T cells. Donors' CMV status reflects serum IgG against pp150, pp28, p38, p52.

This clonotype originated in an adult in good health and CMV-seronegative. Material: memory CD4+ T cells from blood. V usage is TRBV5-5 and J usage is TRBJ2-4; a weak D match, TRBD2 (6 bases). CDR3: CASSYGGTKNIQYF. The CDR3 DNA is TGTGCCAGCAGCTATGGGGGGACCAAAAACATTCAGTACTTC.